This T cell receptor beta chain is from a study of cytomegalovirus exposure and HLA in healthy donors. This clone was detected a few times. PCR amplification relied on 60 Vbeta primers (plus 13 Jbeta primers). The data were produced by immunoSEQ multiplex PCR, yet TCRdb's version contains in-frame clones alone and is incomplete. Of over 150,000 clones in the sample, approximately 80% are singletons; the top ten hold approximately 7%. This CDR3 comprises 11 residues. V lost 6 bases and J 7 bases, leaving 8 bases between the germline ends. CDR1 is MNHNS, CDR2 SASEGT, per germline. This sequence originates from a male donor in good health and CMV-seropositive. The rearrangement links TRBV6-1 to TRBJ2-3; D is unresolved. Sequenced: PBMCs. In DNA, the CDR3 is TGTGCCAGCAGGGAGATACATACGCAGTATTTT. This gives the protein CASREIHTQYF.